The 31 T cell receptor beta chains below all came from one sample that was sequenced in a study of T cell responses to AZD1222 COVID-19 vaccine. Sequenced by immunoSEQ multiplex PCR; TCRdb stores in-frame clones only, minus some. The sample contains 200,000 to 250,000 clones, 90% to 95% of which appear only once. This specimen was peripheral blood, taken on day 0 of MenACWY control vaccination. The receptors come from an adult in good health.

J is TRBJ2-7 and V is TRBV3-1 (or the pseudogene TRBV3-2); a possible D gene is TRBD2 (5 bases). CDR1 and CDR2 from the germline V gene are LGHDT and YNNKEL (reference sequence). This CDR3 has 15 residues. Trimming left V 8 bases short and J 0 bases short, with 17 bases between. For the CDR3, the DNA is TGTGCCAGCTCAGAGTCGTCGGGGAGCTCCTACGAGCAGTACTTC. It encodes CASSESSGSSYEQYF.

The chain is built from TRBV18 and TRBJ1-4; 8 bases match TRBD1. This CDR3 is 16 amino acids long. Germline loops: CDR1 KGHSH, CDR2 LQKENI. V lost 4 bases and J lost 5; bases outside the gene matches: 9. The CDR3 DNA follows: TGTGCCAGCTCACTTTCCCCCAGGGGGCCAAATGAAAAACTGTTTTTT. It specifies CASSLSPRGPNEKLFF.

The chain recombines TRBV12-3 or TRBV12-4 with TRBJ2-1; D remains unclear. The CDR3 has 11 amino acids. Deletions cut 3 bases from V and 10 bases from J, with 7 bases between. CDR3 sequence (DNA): TGTGCCAGCAGTTTCGTAGGCGAGCAGTTCTTC. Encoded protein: CASSFVGEQFF.

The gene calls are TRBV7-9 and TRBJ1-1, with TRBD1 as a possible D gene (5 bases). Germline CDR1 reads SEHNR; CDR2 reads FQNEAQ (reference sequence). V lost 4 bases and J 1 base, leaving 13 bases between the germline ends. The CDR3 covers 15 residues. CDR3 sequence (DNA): TGTGCCAGCAGCTCCTGGGGGGAGGGGAACACTGAAGCTTTCTTT. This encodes CASSSWGEGNTEAFF.

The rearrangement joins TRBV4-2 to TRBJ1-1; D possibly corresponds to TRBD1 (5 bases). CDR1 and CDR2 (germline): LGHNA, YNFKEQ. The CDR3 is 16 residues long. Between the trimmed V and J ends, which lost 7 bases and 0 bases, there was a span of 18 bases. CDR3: CASISSVGLMNTEAFF. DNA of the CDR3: TGTGCCAGCATCTCATCGGTGGGACTGATGAACACTGAAGCTTTCTTT.

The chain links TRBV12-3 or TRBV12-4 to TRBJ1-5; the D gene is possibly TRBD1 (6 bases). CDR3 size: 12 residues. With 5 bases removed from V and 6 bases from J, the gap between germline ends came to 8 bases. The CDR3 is CASSPGAQPQHF. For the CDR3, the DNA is TGTGCCAGCAGTCCAGGGGCTCAGCCCCAGCATTTT.

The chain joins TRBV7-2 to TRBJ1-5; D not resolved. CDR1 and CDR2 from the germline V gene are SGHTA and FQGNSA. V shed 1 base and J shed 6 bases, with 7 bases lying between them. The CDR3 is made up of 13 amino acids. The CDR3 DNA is TGTGCCAGCAGCTTAGAACAAATTCAGCCCCAGCATTTT. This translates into CASSLEQIQPQHF. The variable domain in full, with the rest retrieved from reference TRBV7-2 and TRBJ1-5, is GAGVSQSPSNKVTEKGKDVELRCDPISGHTALYWYRQSLGQGLEFLIYFQGNSAPDKSGLPSDRFSAERTGGSVSTLTIQRTQQEDSAVYLCASSLEQIQPQHFGDGTRLSIL.

This CDR3 is CASTIQGGLTLNTEAFF. CDR3 sequence (DNA): TGTGCCAGCACCATACAGGGGGGCTTGACCTTAAACACTGAAGCTTTCTTT. The rearrangement joins TRBV2 to TRBJ1-1, with 8 bases aligning to TRBD1. The CDR3 has 17 residues. Trimming at V came to 7 bases and at J to 2 bases, leaving 15 bases not matched to a gene. The V gene's germline CDR1 is SNHLY and CDR2 FYNNEI.

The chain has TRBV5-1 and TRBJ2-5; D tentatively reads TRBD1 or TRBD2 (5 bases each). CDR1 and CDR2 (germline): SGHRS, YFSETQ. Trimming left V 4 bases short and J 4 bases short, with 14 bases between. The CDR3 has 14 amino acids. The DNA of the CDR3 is TGCGCCAGCAGCGGAGGACAAAACCTAGAGACCCAGTACTTC. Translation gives CASSGGQNLETQYF.

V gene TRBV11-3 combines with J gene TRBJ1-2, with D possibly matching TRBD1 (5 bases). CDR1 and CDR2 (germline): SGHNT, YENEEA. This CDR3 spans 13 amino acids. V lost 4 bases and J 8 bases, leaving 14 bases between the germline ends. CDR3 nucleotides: TGTGCCAGCAGCTATGAGGGGCGCGAAGGCTACACCTTC. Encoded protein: CASSYEGREGYTF.

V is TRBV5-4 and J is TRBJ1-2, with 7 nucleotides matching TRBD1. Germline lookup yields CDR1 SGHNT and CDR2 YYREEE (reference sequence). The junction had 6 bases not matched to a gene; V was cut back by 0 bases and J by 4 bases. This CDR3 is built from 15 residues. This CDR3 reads CASSLGGRGIYGYTF. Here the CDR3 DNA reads TGTGCCAGCAGCTTGGGTGGCAGGGGGATCTATGGCTACACCTTC.

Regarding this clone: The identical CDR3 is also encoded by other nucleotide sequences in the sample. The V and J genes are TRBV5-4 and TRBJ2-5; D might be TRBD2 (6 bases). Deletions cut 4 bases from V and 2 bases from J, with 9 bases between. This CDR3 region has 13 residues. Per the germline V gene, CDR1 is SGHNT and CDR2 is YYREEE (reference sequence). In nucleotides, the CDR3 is TGTGCCAGCAGCCTACGGGGGCAAGAGACCCAGTACTTC. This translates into CASSLRGQETQYF. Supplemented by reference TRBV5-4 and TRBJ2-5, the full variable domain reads ETGVTQSPTHLIKTRGQQVTLRCSSQSGHNTVSWYQQALGQGPQFIFQYYREEENGRGNFPPRFSGLQFPNYSSELNVNALELDDSALYLCASSLRGQETQYFGPGTRLLVL.

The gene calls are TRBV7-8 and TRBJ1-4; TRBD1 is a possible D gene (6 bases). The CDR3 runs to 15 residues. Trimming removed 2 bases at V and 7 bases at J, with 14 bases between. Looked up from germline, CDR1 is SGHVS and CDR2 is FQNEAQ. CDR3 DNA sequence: TGTGCCAGCAGCTTACGCCGGGGGCAGAGTGAAAAACTGTTTTTT. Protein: CASSLRRGQSEKLFF.

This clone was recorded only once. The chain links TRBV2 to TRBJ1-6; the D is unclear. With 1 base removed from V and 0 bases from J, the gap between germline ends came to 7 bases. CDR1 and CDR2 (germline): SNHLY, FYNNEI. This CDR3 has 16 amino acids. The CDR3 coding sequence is TGTGCCAGCAGTGAAGTAGCAGCCTCCTATAATTCACCCCTCCACTTT. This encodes CASSEVAASYNSPLHF.

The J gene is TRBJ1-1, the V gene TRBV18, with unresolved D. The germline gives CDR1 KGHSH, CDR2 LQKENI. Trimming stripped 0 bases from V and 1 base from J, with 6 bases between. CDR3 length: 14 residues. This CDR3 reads CASSPPTGNTEAFF. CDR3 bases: TGTGCCAGCTCACCACCAACCGGGAACACTGAAGCTTTCTTT.

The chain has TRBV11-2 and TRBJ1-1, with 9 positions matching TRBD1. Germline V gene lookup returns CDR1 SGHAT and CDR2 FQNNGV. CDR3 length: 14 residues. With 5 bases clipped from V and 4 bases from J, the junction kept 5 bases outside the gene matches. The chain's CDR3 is CASSARDRVTEAFF. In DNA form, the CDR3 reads TGTGCCAGCAGCGCCCGGGACAGGGTCACTGAAGCTTTCTTT.

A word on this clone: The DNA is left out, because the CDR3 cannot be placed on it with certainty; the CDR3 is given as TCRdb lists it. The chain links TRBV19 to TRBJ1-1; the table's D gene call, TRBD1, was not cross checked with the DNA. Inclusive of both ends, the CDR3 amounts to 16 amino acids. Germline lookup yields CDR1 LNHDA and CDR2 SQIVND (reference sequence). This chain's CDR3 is CATVSTLGTVNTEAFF.

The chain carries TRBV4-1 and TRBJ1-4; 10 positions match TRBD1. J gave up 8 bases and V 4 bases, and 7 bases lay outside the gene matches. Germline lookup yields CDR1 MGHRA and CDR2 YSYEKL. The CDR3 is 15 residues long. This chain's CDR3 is CASSPRQGAGEKLFF. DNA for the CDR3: TGCGCCAGCAGCCCTCGACAGGGGGCTGGCGAAAAACTGTTTTTT.

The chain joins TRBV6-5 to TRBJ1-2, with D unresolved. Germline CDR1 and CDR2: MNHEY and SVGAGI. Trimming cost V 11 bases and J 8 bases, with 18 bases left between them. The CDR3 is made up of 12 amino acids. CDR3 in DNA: TGTGCCGCCTCGGGCGGATCATGGGGCTACACCTTC. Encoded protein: CAASGGSWGYTF.

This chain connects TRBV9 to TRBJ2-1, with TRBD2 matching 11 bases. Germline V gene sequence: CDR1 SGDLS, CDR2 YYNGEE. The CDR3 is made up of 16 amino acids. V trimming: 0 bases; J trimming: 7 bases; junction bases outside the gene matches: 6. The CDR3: CASSVVTSGVGNEQFF. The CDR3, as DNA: TGTGCCAGCAGCGTAGTGACTAGCGGGGTAGGGAATGAGCAGTTCTTC.

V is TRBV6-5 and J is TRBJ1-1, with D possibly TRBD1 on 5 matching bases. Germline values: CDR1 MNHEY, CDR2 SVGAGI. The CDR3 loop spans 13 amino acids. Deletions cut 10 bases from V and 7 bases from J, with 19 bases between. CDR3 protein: CATKTVRAGEAFF. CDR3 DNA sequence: TGTGCCACTAAGACAGTCAGGGCGGGTGAAGCTTTCTTT.

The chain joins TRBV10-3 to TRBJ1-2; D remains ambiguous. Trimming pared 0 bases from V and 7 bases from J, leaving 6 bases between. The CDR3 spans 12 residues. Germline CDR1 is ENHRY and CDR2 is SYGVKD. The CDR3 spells CAISESKSGYTF. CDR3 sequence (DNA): TGTGCCATCAGTGAGTCGAAAAGTGGCTACACCTTC.

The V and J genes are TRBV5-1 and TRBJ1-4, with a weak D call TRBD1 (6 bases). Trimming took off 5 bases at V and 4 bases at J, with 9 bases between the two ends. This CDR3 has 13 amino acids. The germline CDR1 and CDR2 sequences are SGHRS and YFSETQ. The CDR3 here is CASRTGINEKLFF. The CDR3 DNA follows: TGCGCCAGCAGAACAGGGATTAATGAAAAACTGTTTTTT.

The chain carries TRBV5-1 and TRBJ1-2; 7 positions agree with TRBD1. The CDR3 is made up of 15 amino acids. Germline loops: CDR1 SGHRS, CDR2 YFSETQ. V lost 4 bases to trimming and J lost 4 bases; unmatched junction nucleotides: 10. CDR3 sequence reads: CASSPGTARFYGYTF. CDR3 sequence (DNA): TGCGCCAGCAGCCCCGGGACAGCCAGATTCTATGGCTACACCTTC.

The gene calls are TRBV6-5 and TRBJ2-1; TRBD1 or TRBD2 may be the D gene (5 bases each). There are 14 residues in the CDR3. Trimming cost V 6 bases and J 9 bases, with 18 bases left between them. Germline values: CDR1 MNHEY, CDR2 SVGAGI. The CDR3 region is CASRVVGTSSEQFF. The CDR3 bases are TGTGCCAGCAGGGTGGTCGGGACCTCGAGTGAGCAGTTCTTC.

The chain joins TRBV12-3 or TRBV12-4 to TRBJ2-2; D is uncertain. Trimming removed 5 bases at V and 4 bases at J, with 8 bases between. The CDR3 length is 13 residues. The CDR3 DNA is TGTGCCAGCAGTCTCGACTTCACCGGGGAGCTGTTTTTT. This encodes CASSLDFTGELFF.

CDR3 in amino acids: CASSPLQANEKLFF. The DNA for the CDR3 is TGTGCCAGCAGCCCCTTACAGGCTAATGAAAAACTGTTTTTT. The rearrangement uses TRBV3-1 (or the pseudogene TRBV3-2) and TRBJ1-4; D might be TRBD1 (5 bases). The V gene lost 4 bases and the J gene lost 3 bases, with 9 bases spanning the gap. Germline-derived CDR1 and CDR2 are LGHDT and YNNKEL (reference sequence). The CDR3 is 14 amino acids.

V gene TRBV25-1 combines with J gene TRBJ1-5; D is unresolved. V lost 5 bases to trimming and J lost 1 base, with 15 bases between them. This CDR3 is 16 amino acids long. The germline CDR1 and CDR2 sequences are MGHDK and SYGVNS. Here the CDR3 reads CASSPAGISSNQPQHF. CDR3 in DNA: TGTGCCAGCAGTCCAGCGGGGATCTCAAGCAATCAGCCCCAGCATTTT.

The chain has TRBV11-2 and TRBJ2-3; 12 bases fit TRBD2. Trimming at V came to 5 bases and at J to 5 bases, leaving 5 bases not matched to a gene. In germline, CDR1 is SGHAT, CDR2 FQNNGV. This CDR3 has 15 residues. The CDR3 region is CASSAGLAGKDTQYF. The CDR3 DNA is TGTGCCAGCAGCGCCGGACTAGCGGGGAAAGATACGCAGTATTTT.

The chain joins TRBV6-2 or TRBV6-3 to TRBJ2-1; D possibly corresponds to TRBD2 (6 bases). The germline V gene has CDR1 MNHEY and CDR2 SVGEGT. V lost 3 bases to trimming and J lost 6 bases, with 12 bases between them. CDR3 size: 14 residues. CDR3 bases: TGTGCCAGCAGTTATGCGGGCGGGGTCAATGAGCAGTTCTTC. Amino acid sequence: CASSYAGGVNEQFF.

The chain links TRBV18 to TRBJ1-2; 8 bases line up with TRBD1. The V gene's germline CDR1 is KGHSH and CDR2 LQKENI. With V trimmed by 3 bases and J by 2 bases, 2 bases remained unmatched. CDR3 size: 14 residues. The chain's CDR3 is CASSPGQENYGYTF. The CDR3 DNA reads TGTGCCAGCTCACCGGGACAGGAAAACTATGGCTACACCTTC.